Described below is a single T cell receptor (beta chain) sequence and its context. Its antigen has not been determined. Base qualities are missing; no much larger clone stands one base away. Receptors were amplified or captured by 5' RACE. Data came from an Illumina HiSeq 2500. A second PCR of about 7 to 12 cycles was performed with a sample-barcoded 5' primer and a J-beta primer mix. A template-switch 5' adaptor carrying 12 random nucleotides introduced a unique molecular identifier onto each TCR beta cDNA molecule. Each sample yielded at least 2.5 million CDR3-containing paired-end reads. All of the RNA was converted into first-strand cDNA using the Mint cDNA synthesis kit, with a TRBC-specific oligonucleotide serving as the primer. After uracil-DNA glycosylase treatment, a first 18-cycle PCR used universal primers M1SS and BC2_uni_R on all cDNA. On the study's bioinformatics: For normalization, 1 million high-quality reads, each with a distinct molecular identifier, were randomly selected from each sample. Instead of being binned into consensus sequences, reads that shared molecular identifiers were thrown out. MiTCR, run with a Q25 quality threshold and the strictest error-elimination algorithm, handled CDR3 identification, clonotype clustering and error correction. Lower-bound total TCR beta diversity was estimated with a nonparametric unseen species model using Euler transformation. In TCRdb, the public reads were trimmed at Q25 with fastp and aligned with MiXCR, with productive beta chains retained. Under each unique CDR3 protein, matching rows form one entry showing the most common genes and DNA. The V and J calls were not made by the authors but by TCRdb's processing. Within this sample are about a million distinct CDR3 sequences, with 30% to 40% of them counted one time only. The top ten clones comprise less than 15% of the sample.

The donors were roughly 40 Caucasian individuals from Russia, aged 6 to 90 years, who were systemically healthy. Each donor gave 8 to 10 milliliters of peripheral blood, drawn into EDTA-treated Vacutainer tubes. Ficoll-Paque density-gradient centrifugation was used to isolate PBMCs, with at least 6.5 million per sample. Trizol reagent was used to extract total RNA from PBMCs, with at least 5 micrograms per sample. For every donor, an aliquot of PBMCs went through flow cytometry to measure the percentages of naive CD45RAhigh/CD27high T cells. Its CDR3 holds 16 amino acids, cysteine through phenylalanine. Of the read, only the CDR3 DNA is kept; its 48 bases are in frame from base 1. Compared with germline, V lacks 3 bases and J lacks 5 bases; bases without a gene match: 13. The germline V gene specifies SGHRS as CDR1 and YFSETQ as CDR2. This specimen comes from a study of blood T cells in healthy people across ages (dated by TCRdb to between 2015 and 2016). General notes on the study: Template switching captured roughly one uniquely barcoded TCR beta cDNA molecule per two T cells in model experiments. Age-related changes in TCR beta repertoire diversity were measured in the study by deep sequencing normalized with unique cDNA molecular identifiers. Four age groups were formed from the donors: young (average roughly 15 years), middle-aged (just under 40), aged (62) and long-lived (around 82). To avoid experimental bias, donors of different ages were spread randomly across the sequencing lanes. For two donors (one aged 18 to 29 and one aged 80 or older), the study analyzed two additional independent replicas of 1 million unique cDNA reads from the same blood draw.

Study-wide conclusions, independent of this receptor: Total diversity estimates from one million sequenced T cells were considered lower bounds and underestimates. The percentage of naive T cells measured by flow cytometry correlated strongly with observed TCR beta diversity. Observed TCR beta diversity per million T cells fell roughly linearly with age, and a significant reduction was already apparent by age around 40. Compared with the aged group, the long-lived group had more naive CD4+ T cells, fewer expanded clones and increased TCR diversity, a pattern suggesting age selection. The CMV infection status of donors was not known, potentially confounding age-related changes in expanded clonotypes. Conclusive comparison of naive and antigen-experienced compartments was prevented by the profiling of bulk unsorted PBMCs.

The receptor was isolated from a man younger than 30 in good health. Sequenced material: blood. This receptor chain uses TRBV5-1 and TRBJ2-5, and TRBD2 aligns with 7 junction nucleotides. The nucleotide sequence reads as follows: TGCGCCAGCAGCTCACCCGGGACTAATATTCTGGAGACCCAGTACTTC. It specifies CASSSPGTNILETQYF.